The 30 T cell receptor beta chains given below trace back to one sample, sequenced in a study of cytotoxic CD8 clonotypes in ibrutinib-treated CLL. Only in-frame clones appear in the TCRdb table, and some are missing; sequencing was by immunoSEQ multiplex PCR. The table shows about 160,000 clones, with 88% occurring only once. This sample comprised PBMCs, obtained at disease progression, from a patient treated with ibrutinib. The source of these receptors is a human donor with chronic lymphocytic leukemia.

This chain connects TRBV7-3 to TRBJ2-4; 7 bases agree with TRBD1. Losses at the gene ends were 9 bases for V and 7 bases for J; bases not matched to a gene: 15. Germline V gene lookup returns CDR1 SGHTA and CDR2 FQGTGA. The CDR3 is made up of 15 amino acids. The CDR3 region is CARIRTGGYINIQYF. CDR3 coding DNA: TGTGCCAGAATACGGACAGGAGGTTATATCAACATTCAGTACTTC.

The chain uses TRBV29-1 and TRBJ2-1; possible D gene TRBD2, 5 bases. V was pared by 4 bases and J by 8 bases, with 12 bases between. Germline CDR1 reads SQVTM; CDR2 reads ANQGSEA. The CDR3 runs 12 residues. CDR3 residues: CSVGRTGDEQFF. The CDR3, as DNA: TGCAGCGTTGGCAGGACCGGGGATGAGCAGTTCTTC.

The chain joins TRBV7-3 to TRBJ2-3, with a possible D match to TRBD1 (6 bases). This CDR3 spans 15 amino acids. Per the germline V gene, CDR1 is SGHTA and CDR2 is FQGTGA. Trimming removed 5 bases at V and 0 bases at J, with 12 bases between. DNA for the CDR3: TGTGCCAGCAGCCCATCGGGACAAAGCACAGATACGCAGTATTTT. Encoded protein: CASSPSGQSTDTQYF.

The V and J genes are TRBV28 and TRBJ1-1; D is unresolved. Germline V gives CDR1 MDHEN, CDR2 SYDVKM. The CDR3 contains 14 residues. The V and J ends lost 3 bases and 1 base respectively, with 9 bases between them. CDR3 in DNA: TGTGCCAGCAGTTTGCCAGGATCGAACACTGAAGCTTTCTTT. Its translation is CASSLPGSNTEAFF.

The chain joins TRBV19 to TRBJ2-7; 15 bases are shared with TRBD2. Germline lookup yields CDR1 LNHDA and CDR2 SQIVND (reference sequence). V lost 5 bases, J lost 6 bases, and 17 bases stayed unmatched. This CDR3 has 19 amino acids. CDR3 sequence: CASSAPYTGTSGRRFEQYF. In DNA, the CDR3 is TGTGCCAGTAGTGCACCATACACCGGGACTAGCGGGAGGCGGTTCGAGCAGTACTTC.

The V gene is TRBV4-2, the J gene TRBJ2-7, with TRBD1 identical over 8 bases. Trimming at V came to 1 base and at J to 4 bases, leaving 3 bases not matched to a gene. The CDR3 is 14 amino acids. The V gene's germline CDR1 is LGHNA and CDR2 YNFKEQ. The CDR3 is CASSQGTGRYEQYF. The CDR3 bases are TGTGCCAGCAGCCAAGGGACAGGGAGGTACGAGCAGTACTTC.

Here the CDR3 DNA reads TGTGCCAGTAGTATCAACACAGATACGCAGTATTTT. It specifies CASSINTDTQYF. The chain is built from TRBV19 and TRBJ2-3, with D unresolved. Per the germline V gene, CDR1 is LNHDA and CDR2 is SQIVND (reference sequence). The CDR3 has 12 amino acids. V was shortened by 3 bases and J by 2 bases, with 3 bases between the two germline ends.

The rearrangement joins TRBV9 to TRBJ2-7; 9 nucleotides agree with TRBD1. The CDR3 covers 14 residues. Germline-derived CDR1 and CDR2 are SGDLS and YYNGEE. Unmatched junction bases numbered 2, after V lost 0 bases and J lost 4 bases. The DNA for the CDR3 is TGTGCCAGCAGCGTAGGGGACAGGGTATACGAGCAGTACTTC. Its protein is CASSVGDRVYEQYF.

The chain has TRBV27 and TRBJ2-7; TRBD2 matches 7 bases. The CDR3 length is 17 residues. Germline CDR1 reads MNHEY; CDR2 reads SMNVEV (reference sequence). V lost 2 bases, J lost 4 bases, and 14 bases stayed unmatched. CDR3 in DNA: TGTGCCAGCAGTTTAACTTTAGGGAGGGGATCGTATTACGAGCAGTACTTC. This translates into CASSLTLGRGSYYEQYF.

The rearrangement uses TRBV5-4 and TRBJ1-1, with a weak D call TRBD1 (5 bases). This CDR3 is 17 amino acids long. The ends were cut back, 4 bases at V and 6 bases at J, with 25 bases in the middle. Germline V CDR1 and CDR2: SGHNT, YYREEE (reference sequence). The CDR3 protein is CASSGYRRSREIPEAFF. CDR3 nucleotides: TGTGCCAGCAGCGGATACAGGAGATCAAGGGAAATCCCTGAAGCTTTCTTT.

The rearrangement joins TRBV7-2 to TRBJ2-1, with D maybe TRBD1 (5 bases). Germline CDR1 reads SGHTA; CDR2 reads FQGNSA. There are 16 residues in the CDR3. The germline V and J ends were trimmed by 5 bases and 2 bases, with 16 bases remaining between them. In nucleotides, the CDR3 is TGTGCCAGCAGCCCCGGCAGGGCGAGGACCTACAATGAGCAGTTCTTC. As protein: CASSPGRARTYNEQFF. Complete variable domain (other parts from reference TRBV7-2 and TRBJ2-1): GAGVSQSPSNKVTEKGKDVELRCDPISGHTALYWYRQSLGQGLEFLIYFQGNSAPDKSGLPSDRFSAERTGGSVSTLTIQRTQQEDSAVYLCASSPGRARTYNEQFFGPGTRLTVL.

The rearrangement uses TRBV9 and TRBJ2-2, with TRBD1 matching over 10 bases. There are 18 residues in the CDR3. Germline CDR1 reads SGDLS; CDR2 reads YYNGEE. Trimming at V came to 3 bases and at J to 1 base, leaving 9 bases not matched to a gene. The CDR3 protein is CASSADRGLWGNTGELFF. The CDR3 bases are TGTGCCAGCAGCGCAGACAGGGGGCTCTGGGGGAACACCGGGGAGCTGTTTTTT. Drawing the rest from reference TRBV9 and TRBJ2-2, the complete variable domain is DSGVTQTPKHLITATGQRVTLRCSPRSGDLSVYWYQQSLDQGLQFLIQYYNGEERAKGNILERFSAQQFPDLHSELNLSSLELGDSALYFCASSADRGLWGNTGELFFGEGSRLTVL.

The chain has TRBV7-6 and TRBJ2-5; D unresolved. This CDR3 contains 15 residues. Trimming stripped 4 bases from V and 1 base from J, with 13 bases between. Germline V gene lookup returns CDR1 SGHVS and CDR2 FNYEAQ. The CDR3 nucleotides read TGTGCCAGCAGCTCGAATAGAGGCGGCCAAGAGACCCAGTACTTC. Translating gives CASSSNRGGQETQYF.

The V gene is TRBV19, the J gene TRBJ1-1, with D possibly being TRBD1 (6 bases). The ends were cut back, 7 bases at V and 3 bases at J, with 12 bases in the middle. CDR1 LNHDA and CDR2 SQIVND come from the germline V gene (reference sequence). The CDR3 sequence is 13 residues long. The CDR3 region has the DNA TGTGCCAGTATCCAGCAGGGGTACACTGAAGCTTTCTTT. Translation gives CASIQQGYTEAFF.

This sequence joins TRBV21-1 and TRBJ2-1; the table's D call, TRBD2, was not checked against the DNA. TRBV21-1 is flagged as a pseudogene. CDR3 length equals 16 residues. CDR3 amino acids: CASSKASASGNNEQFF. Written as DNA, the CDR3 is TGTGCCAGCAGCAAAGCGTCGGCTAGCGGTAACAATGAGCAGTTCTTC.

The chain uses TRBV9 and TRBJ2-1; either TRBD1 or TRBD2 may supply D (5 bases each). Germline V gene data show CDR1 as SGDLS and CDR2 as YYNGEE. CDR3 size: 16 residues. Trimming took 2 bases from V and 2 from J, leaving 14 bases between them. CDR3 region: CASSVTGQGAYNEQFF. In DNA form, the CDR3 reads TGTGCCAGCAGCGTCACGGGCCAGGGAGCCTACAATGAGCAGTTCTTC.

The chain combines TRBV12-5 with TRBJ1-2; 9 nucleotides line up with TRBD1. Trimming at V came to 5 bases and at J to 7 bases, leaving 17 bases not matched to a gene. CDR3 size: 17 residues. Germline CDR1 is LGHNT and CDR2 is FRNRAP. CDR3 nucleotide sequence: TGTGCTAGTGGTCCAAACCCGGGACAGGGACCGATCGGTGGCTACACCTTC. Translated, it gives CASGPNPGQGPIGGYTF. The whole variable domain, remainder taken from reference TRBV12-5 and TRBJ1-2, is DARVTQTPRHKVTEMGQEVTMRCQPILGHNTVFWYRQTMMQGLELLAYFRNRAPLDDSGMPKDRFSAEMPDATLATLKIQPSEPRDSAVYFCASGPNPGQGPIGGYTFGSGTRLTVV.

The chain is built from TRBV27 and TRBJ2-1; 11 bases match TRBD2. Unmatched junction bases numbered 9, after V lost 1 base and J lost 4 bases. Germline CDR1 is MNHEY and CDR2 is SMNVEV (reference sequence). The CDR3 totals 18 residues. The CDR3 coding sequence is TGTGCCAGCAGTTTATTTGCGACTAGCGGGACTTCATACAATGAGCAGTTCTTC. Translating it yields CASSLFATSGTSYNEQFF.

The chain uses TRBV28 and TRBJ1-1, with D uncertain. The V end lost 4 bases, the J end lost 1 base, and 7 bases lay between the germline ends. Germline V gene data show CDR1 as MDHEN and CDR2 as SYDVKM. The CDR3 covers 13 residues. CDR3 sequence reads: CASSSSPNTEAFF. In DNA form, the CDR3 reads TGTGCCAGCAGTTCCTCGCCGAACACTGAAGCTTTCTTT.

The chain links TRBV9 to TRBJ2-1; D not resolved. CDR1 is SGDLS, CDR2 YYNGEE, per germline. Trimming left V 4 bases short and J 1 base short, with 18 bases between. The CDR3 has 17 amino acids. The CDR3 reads CASSPWGGVMSYNEQFF. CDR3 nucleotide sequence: TGTGCCAGCAGCCCATGGGGTGGAGTAATGTCCTACAATGAGCAGTTCTTC. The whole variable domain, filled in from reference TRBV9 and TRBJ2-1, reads DSGVTQTPKHLITATGQRVTLRCSPRSGDLSVYWYQQSLDQGLQFLIQYYNGEERAKGNILERFSAQQFPDLHSELNLSSLELGDSALYFCASSPWGGVMSYNEQFFGPGTRLTVL.

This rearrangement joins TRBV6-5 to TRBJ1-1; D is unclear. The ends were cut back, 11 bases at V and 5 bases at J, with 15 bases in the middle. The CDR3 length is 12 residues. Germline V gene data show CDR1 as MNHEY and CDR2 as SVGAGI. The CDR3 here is CAVYGVGTEAFF. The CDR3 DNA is TGTGCCGTCTATGGGGTTGGAACTGAAGCTTTCTTT.

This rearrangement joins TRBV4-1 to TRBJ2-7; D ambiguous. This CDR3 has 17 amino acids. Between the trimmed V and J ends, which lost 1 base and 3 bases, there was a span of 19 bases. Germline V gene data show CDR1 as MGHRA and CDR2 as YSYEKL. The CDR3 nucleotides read TGCGCCAGCAGCCAAGTAAGTTTCGTGGGAAGGAGCTACGAGCAGTACTTC. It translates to CASSQVSFVGRSYEQYF.

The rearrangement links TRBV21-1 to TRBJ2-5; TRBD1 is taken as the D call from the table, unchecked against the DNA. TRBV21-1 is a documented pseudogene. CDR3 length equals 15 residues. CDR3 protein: CASSKPQTPVRTQYF. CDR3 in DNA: TGTGCCAGCAGCAAACCACAGACCCCCGTGCGGACCCAGTACTTC.

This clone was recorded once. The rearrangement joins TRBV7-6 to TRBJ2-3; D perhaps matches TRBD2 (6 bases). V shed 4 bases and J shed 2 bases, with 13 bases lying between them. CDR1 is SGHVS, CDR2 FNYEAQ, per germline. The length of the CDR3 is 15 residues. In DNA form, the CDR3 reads TGTGCCAGCAGCTCGGGGAGGCGGGACACAGATACGCAGTATTTT. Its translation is CASSSGRRDTDTQYF.

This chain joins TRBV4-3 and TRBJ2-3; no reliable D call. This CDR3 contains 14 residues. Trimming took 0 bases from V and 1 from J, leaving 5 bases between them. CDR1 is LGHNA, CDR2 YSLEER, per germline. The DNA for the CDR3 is TGCGCCAGCAGCCAAGATATCGGCACAGATACGCAGTATTTT. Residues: CASSQDIGTDTQYF.

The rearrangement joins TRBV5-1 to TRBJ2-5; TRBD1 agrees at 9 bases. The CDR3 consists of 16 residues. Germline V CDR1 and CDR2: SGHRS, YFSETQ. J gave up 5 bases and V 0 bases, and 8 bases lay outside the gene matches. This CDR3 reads CASSLVGQGFWETQYF. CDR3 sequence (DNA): TGCGCCAGCAGCTTGGTGGGACAGGGTTTTTGGGAGACCCAGTACTTC. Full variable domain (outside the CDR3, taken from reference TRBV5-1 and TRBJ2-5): KAGVTQTPRYLIKTRGQQVTLSCSPISGHRSVSWYQQTPGQGLQFLFEYFSETQRNKGNFPGRFSGRQFSNSRSEMNVSTLELGDSALYLCASSLVGQGFWETQYFGPGTRLLVL.

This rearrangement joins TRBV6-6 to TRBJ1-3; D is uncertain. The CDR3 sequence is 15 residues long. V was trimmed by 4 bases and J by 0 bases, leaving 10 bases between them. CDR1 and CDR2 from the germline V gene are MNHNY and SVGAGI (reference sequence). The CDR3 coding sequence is TGTGCCAGCAGTTTCACTGCCTACTCTGGAAACACCATATATTTT. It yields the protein CASSFTAYSGNTIYF.

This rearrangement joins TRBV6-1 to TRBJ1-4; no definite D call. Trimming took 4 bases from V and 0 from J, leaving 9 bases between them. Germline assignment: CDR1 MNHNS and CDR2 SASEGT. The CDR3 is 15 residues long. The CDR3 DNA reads TGTGCCAGCAGTGCGATCGGACCAACTAATGAAAAACTGTTTTTT. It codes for CASSAIGPTNEKLFF.

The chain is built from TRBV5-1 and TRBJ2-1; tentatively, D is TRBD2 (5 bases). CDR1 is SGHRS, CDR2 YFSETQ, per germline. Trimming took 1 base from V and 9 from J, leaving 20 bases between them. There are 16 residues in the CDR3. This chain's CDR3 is CASSLIGTGSAVEQFF. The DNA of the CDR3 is TGCGCCAGCAGCTTGATCGGTACGGGATCGGCAGTTGAGCAGTTCTTC.

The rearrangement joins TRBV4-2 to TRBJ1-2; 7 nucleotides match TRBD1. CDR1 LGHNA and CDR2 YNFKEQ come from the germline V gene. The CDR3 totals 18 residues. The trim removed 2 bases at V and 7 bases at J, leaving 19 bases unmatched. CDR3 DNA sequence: TGTGCCAGCAGCCAAAGCCATAAACAACTTGACAGGGTCAGTGGCTACACCTTC. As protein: CASSQSHKQLDRVSGYTF.